These 9 T cell receptor beta chains were sequenced from one sample in a study of glioma-infiltrating T cells after dendritic cell vaccination. Repertoires were generated with immunoSEQ multiplex PCR, while TCRdb's copy carries only in-frame clones and drops some. This table holds around 62,000 clones, approximately 78% found once. This sample comprised blood, obtained before dendritic cell vaccination. All receptors come from a human donor with glioblastoma.

The V gene is TRBV4-1, the J gene TRBJ2-4; a weak D match, TRBD2 (5 bases). V lost 4 bases to trimming and J lost 0 bases, with 10 bases between them. CDR1 MGHRA and CDR2 YSYEKL come from the germline V gene. CDR3 length equals 15 residues. The CDR3 region has the DNA TGCGCCAGCAGCCGACCCGGGGTAGCCAAAAACATTCAGTACTTC. It codes for CASSRPGVAKNIQYF.

This clone is a singleton in its sample. The CDR3 DNA sequence: TGCGCCAGCAGCTTCCAGGGGAACAATGAAAAACTGTTTTTT. Its translation is CASSFQGNNEKLFF. The chain employs TRBV5-1 and TRBJ1-4; a possible D gene is TRBD1 (6 bases). The CDR3 totals 14 residues. The germline V gene encodes CDR1 SGHRS and CDR2 YFSETQ. V lost 2 bases, J lost 5 bases, and 10 bases lay in between.

The chain is built from TRBV5-8 and TRBJ2-1, with 10 positions matching TRBD2. The trim removed 4 bases at V and 6 bases at J, leaving 13 bases unmatched. CDR3 size: 17 residues. The germline CDR1 and CDR2 sequences are SGHTS and YDEGEE. This chain's CDR3 is CASSQNRAGGTANEQFF. CDR3 DNA sequence: TGTGCCAGCAGCCAAAACCGAGCGGGGGGGACAGCCAATGAGCAGTTCTTC.

This clone has a handful of counts. The chain joins TRBV6-4 to TRBJ2-3; the D gene is possibly TRBD2 (7 bases). With 2 bases removed from V and 2 bases from J, the gap between germline ends came to 8 bases. Germline loops: CDR1 MRHNA, CDR2 SNTAGT. The CDR3 totals 14 residues. Here the CDR3 DNA reads TGTGCCAGCAGTGACGGGGGGGCCACAGATACGCAGTATTTT. Encoded protein: CASSDGGATDTQYF.

This clone has only a few counts. The gene calls are TRBV19 and TRBJ2-2; 11 positions match TRBD2. The junction had 5 bases not matched to a gene; V was cut back by 7 bases and J by 1 base. CDR1 LNHDA and CDR2 SQIVND come from the germline V gene (reference sequence). This CDR3 has 16 amino acids. The CDR3 is CASKWLAGGNTGELFF. CDR3 coding DNA: TGTGCCAGTAAATGGCTAGCGGGGGGGAACACCGGGGAGCTGTTTTTT.

The chain employs TRBV28 and TRBJ2-7; 9 positions match TRBD1. Trimming at V came to 6 bases and at J to 0 bases, leaving 6 bases not matched to a gene. Looked up from germline, CDR1 is MDHEN and CDR2 is SYDVKM. This CDR3 is 15 amino acids long. This chain's CDR3 is CASSPTGGPSYEQYF. The CDR3 nucleotides read TGTGCCAGCAGCCCGACAGGGGGACCCTCCTACGAGCAGTACTTC.

This clone was found a few times. This chain links TRBV6-5 with TRBJ1-2; maybe TRBD1 (5 bases). Trimming took off 0 bases at V and 0 bases at J, with 11 bases between the two ends. The CDR3 runs to 16 residues. CDR1 and CDR2 (germline): MNHEY, SVGAGI. The CDR3 bases are TGTGCCAGCAGTTACTCCTTGACCAGGGCTAACTATGGCTACACCTTC. The encoded protein is CASSYSLTRANYGYTF.

The V call is TRBV4-1, the J call TRBJ1-5; D not resolved. V gave up 1 base and J gave up 4 bases, with 11 bases separating them. The V gene's germline CDR1 is MGHRA and CDR2 YSYEKL. The CDR3 spans 15 residues. CDR3 bases: TGCGCCAGCAGCCAAGCGGTGGAGAATAATCAGCCCCAGCATTTT. Translating gives CASSQAVENNQPQHF.

The chain couples TRBV2 to TRBJ2-1, with 7 nucleotides matching TRBD1. Trimming removed 7 bases from V and 8 bases from J; junction bases left unmatched: 8. This CDR3 spans 13 amino acids. Germline V gives CDR1 SNHLY, CDR2 FYNNEI. Here the CDR3 reads CASTKGAGDEQFF. CDR3 nucleotide sequence: TGTGCCAGCACCAAGGGGGCAGGCGATGAGCAGTTCTTC. The variable domain in full, completed from reference TRBV2 and TRBJ2-1, reads EPEVTQTPSHQVTQMGQEVILRCVPISNHLYFYWYRQILGQKVEFLVSFYNNEISEKSEIFDDQFSVERPDGSNFTLKIRSTKLEDSAMYFCASTKGAGDEQFFGPGTRLTVL.